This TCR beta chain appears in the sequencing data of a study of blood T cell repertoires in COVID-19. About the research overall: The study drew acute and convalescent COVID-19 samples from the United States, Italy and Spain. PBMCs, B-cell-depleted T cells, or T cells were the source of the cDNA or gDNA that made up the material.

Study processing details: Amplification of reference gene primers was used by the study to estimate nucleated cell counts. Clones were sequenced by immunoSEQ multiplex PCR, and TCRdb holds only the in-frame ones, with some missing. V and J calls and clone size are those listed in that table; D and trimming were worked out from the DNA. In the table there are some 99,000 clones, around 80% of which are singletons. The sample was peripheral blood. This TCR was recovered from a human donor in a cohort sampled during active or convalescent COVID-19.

The CDR3 DNA reads as TGTGCCAGCACCCTAGCGTTGAACTCCTACGAGCAGTACTTC. Protein sequence: CASTLALNSYEQYF. The J gene is TRBJ2-7, the V gene TRBV6-6; D perhaps matches TRBD2 (6 bases). V was clipped by 7 bases and J by 0 bases, with 13 bases between them. The germline V gene has CDR1 MNHNY and CDR2 SVGAGI (reference sequence). The CDR3 contains 14 residues.